The entry below describes one T cell receptor (beta chain). The sample comes from a study of pediatric ulcerative colitis. The CDR3 has 14 amino acids. V was clipped by 1 base and J by 4 bases, with 7 bases between them. Germline V gene lookup returns CDR1 SEHNR and CDR2 FQNEAQ (reference sequence). Generated by immunoSEQ multiplex PCR, the TCRdb table keeps only in-frame clones and is missing some. The repertoire consists of 17,000 or so clones, with approximately 69% occurring once and the leading ten covering roughly 3.2%. Rectal tissue came from one to two pinch biopsies taken at colonoscopy. The material sequenced was gut tissue. This receptor was identified in a girl aged 5-17 years with moderate ulcerative colitis. V gene TRBV7-9 combines with J gene TRBJ2-2; D is undetermined. CDR3 nucleotides: TGTGCCAGCAGCTTAGGGCAGTCCACCGGGGAGCTGTTTTTT. Its translation: CASSLGQSTGELFF. Variable domain in full (rest from reference TRBV7-9 and TRBJ2-2): DTGVSQNPRHKITKRGQNVTFRCDPISEHNRLYWYRQTLGQGPEFLTYFQNEAQLEKSRLLSDRFSAERPKGSFSTLEIQRTEQGDSAMYLCASSLGQSTGELFFGEGSRLTVL.